This entry describes one T cell receptor (beta chain). Its target antigen remains unknown. No quality values exist for individual bases; no much larger clone is one base distant. The CDR3, from cysteine to phenylalanine, totals 15 residues. The only DNA kept is the CDR3, 45 bases in frame from the first base. Based on the germline V gene (reference sequence), the CDR1 and CDR2 sequences are MNHEY and SMNVEV. For this chain, trimming is 8 bases at the V end and 5 bases at the J end, and the number of junction bases without a gene match is 10. This record comes from a study of somatic reversion in DOCK8 deficiency (dated by TCRdb to 2018 to 2020). With respect to the entire study: T cell receptor beta repertoires were compared among DOCK8-deficient patients, DOCK8-revertant patients and healthy volunteers. The study set out to investigate how, in DOCK8 deficiency, somatic reversion of pathogenic DOCK8 variants alters lymphocyte differentiation and function. The DOCK8-deficient patients included in the study had already been reported in previous work.

To prepare the library, multiplex PCR was applied. TRB libraries were generated by one-step amplicon PCR from about 100 ng genomic DNA using EuroClonality-NGS primers. Sequencing of the TRB amplicons was carried out on Illumina MiSeq instruments using 2 x 250 bp version 2 chemistry. Processing in the source paper ran as follows. IMGT/HighV-QUEST was the tool used for both primary TRB sequence analysis and V(D)J annotation. VDJtools was used to assess repertoire diversity and composition after nonfunctional clones were removed and samples were downsampled for comparisons between samples. TCRdb reran the public reads through fastp at Q25 and MiXCR, keeping productive beta chains. Records with the same CDR3 protein are collapsed into one entry carrying the most frequent genes and DNA. These V and J calls derive from TCRdb rather than the authors' analysis. Counted in this sample were 1,100 to 1,500 distinct CDR3 sequences; 15% to 20% of them appeared once. The leading ten clones occupy 77% of the sample.

Broader findings and caveats from the paper: Whether whole blood or PBMCs served as the source material for each individual sample was not specified in the methods.

Genomic DNA for TCR repertoire analysis was isolated either from whole blood samples or from PBMCs. Samples were obtained from a few DOCK8-revertant patients, with some of these patients sampled at multiple time points. The source of this sequence is a human donor with DOCK8 deficiency. The chain employs TRBV27 and TRBJ1-2, with 11 junctional bases fitting TRBD1. Source material: blood. Explained via the paper, the cell subset or site label denotes: DOCK8-deficient patient with somatic reversion. The CDR3 amino acid sequence is: CASQTTRDRGYGYTF. The DNA sequence follows: TGTGCCAGCCAGACCACCCGGGACAGGGGGTATGGCTACACCTTC.